The 3 T cell receptor beta chains given below trace back to one sample, sequenced in a study of somatic mutations in cytotoxic T cells in rheumatoid arthritis. TCRdb's table, derived via immunoSEQ multiplex PCR, lists solely in-frame clones and lacks some. The table records approximately 18,000 clones, 65% to 75% of them present only once. What was sequenced was CD8+ T cells sorted from blood. These TCRs come from a man in his sixties in good health.

The chain links TRBV9 to TRBJ2-7; 7 bases line up with TRBD1. J gave up 0 bases and V 5 bases, and 5 bases lay outside the gene matches. CDR1 is SGDLS and CDR2 is YYNGEE in the germline V gene. CDR3 length equals 14 residues. CDR3 in amino acids: CASSWTGDSYEQYF. For the CDR3, the DNA is TGTGCCAGCAGTTGGACAGGCGACTCCTACGAGCAGTACTTC. Full variable domain (rest looked up from reference TRBV9 and TRBJ2-7): DSGVTQTPKHLITATGQRVTLRCSPRSGDLSVYWYQQSLDQGLQFLIQYYNGEERAKGNILERFSAQQFPDLHSELNLSSLELGDSALYFCASSWTGDSYEQYFGPGTRLTVT.

This sequence joins TRBV7-3 and TRBJ2-1; 10 nucleotides match TRBD2. V lost 4 bases, J lost 7 bases, and 19 bases stayed unmatched. The CDR3 runs 19 residues. CDR1 is SGHTA and CDR2 is FQGTGA in the germline V gene. CDR3 coding DNA: TGTGCCAGCAGCTCAACACCCCGATTAATAGCGGGAGGACGTAATGAGCAGTTCTTC. Residues: CASSSTPRLIAGGRNEQFF.

In its sample, this clone ranks as medium-sized. This rearrangement joins TRBV5-4 to TRBJ1-2, with 8 nucleotides matching TRBD1. Germline lookup yields CDR1 SGHNT and CDR2 YYREEE (reference sequence). With 5 bases clipped from V and 7 bases from J, the junction kept 16 bases outside the gene matches. The CDR3 covers 16 residues. The chain's CDR3 is CASRNMGTGRRFGYTF. DNA for the CDR3: TGTGCCAGCAGAAACATGGGGACAGGCCGGCGGTTTGGCTACACCTTC. The variable domain in full, with the rest retrieved from reference TRBV5-4 and TRBJ1-2, is ETGVTQSPTHLIKTRGQQVTLRCSSQSGHNTVSWYQQALGQGPQFIFQYYREEENGRGNFPPRFSGLQFPNYSSELNVNALELDDSALYLCASRNMGTGRRFGYTFGSGTRLTVV.